This T cell receptor (beta chain) was sequenced for a study of PD-L1 blockade in urothelial cancer. The wider study: The study started patients on atezolizumab in the mid-2010s, giving 1,200 mg intravenously every 3 weeks. A median of approximately 140,000 T cells was found in the blood samples.

This CDR3 comprises 14 residues. The V end lost 3 bases, the J end lost 0 bases, and 7 bases lay between the germline ends. Germline values: CDR1 SGHKS, CDR2 YYEKEE (reference sequence). Only in-frame clones appear in the TCRdb table, and some are missing; sequencing was by immunoSEQ multiplex PCR. The sample lists some 84,000 clones; 82% were seen once. Sequencing was performed on PBMCs, taken around atezolizumab (anti-PD-L1) treatment. The source is an older man with urothelial cancer. The chain couples TRBV5-5 to TRBJ2-4, with a possible D match to TRBD1 (6 bases). The CDR3 protein is CASSSGVAKNIQYF. The CDR3 DNA reads as TGTGCCAGCAGCTCAGGGGTAGCCAAAAACATTCAGTACTTC.